This T cell receptor beta chain was observed in a study of T cells in Graves' hyperthyroidism and ophthalmopathy. With 2 bases removed from V and 6 bases from J, the gap between germline ends came to 5 bases. CDR1 KGHSH and CDR2 LQKENI come from the germline V gene. CDR3 length equals 13 residues. This clonotype has ten or more counts. Authors of the study amplified TCR beta CDR3 regions from RNA transcripts. The HTBI primer set was used in a first-round RT-PCR of the TCR CDR3. TCRdb processed the multiplex PCR reads anew with MiXCR; each CDR3 protein has one entry. The profile shows over 250,000 distinct CDR3 sequences, 20% to 30% of them singletons. Initially, at the first diagnosis of hyperthyroidism and before any ophthalmopathy symptoms, blood was sampled.

Sequences were obtained from blood. The clonotype comes from a man aged 35-49 years with Graves' hyperthyroidism that later progressed to Graves' ophthalmopathy. The gene calls are TRBV18 and TRBJ1-6; no firm D call. CDR3 sequence: CASSPGSNSPLHF. CDR3 bases: TGTGCCAGCTCACCAGGGAGTAATTCACCCCTCCACTTT.